This TCR beta chain was captured by sequencing in a study of cytomegalovirus exposure and HLA in healthy donors (dated by TCRdb to between 2016 and 2019). For context, the study as a whole: According to a later analysis, one platform produced both the roughly 120 validation repertoires and the 700 or so repertoires of the first cohort. The study was designed to test whether signatures of past pathogen exposure could be identified by cataloging public T cell receptors. To predict cytomegalovirus infection status, the study brought together high-throughput TCR immunosequencing, statistical association of individual TCRs with disease status, and machine learning. Along with the roughly 710-subject first cohort, a separate validation cohort of around 120 different subjects was used.

The research as a whole found: The classifier was reported to diagnose cytomegalovirus status with high specificity and sensitivity in both the original cohort and the validation cohort. Most TCR sequences were observed very rarely across donors, whereas some public TCRs were present in many individuals. A total of 150 to 200 TCR beta chains were listed by the study as associated with cytomegalovirus. The authors suggested that the approach could potentially be extended to other disease states and immunological phenotypes. In a later analysis, TCRs clustered in the first cohort were found to also tend to co-occur in the 100 to 150 validation repertoires, with 94% of cluster scores above 0. In vitro tests confirmed that three of the cytomegalovirus-associated TCR beta chains recognize cytomegalovirus antigens. All 120 or so repertoires were used to score co-occurrence in the validation cohort in a later analysis, because that analysis had no HLA typing for the cohort.

Separate from the approximately 690-subject first cohort, the validation cohort of some 130 subjects was the group to which the donors belonged. Of note for this clone: Its cognate antigen has yet to be identified. No quality values exist for individual bases; no much larger clone is one base distant.

The method behind the library was the immunoSEQ multiplex PCR assay. In the paper's pipeline: A statistical classification framework was developed to diagnose cytomegalovirus status using the catalog of TCR beta chain sequences. The table comes from immuneACCESS by way of TCRdb, which keeps in-frame sequences with V and J called. Part of the clones is missing from these tables; in studies checked, under half for an unresolved V gene and the rest for unknown reasons. The D gene and trimming were derived from the DNA, and the V and J assignments and clone size from that table. The sample profile shows 150,000 to 200,000 clones; about 83% of them were found once. The leading ten clones occupy approximately 1.5% of the sample. V lost 1 base and J lost 6 bases; the stretch between them is 18 bases long. The germline V gene (reference sequence) gives CDR1 as GTSNPN and CDR2 as SVGIG. The CDR3 has 15 amino acids, counting the end cysteine and phenylalanine. The DNA shown is the 45-base CDR3, in frame from base 1.

What was sequenced was PBMCs. Recombination connected TRBV30 to TRBJ1-2; a weak D assignment points to TRBD1 (5 bases agree). The source is a woman under 30 in good health and CMV-seronegative. The CDR3 region: CAWSDGSDQGHGYTF. The DNA reads TGTGCCTGGAGTGACGGTTCGGACCAGGGTCATGGCTACACCTTC.